Below are 24 T cell receptor beta chains sequenced from a single sample in a study of T-cell reconstitution after alpha-beta-depleted transplantation in children. Unique molecular identifiers were used to barcode this TCRbeta library. MiXCR, run by TCRdb on the PCR reads, gives a single entry per CDR3 protein. Counted here are tens of thousands of distinct CDR3 sequences, roughly 5% occurring once; the ten biggest clones make up around 30%. Material: PBMCs, mostly from graft donor cells, obtained 60 days after TCRalphabeta/CD19-depleted stem cell transplant. The origin of the receptors is a female patient under 10 years old who had a stem cell transplant for aplastic anemia, so the T cells may come from the graft donor.

This clonotype came up many times. The chain employs TRBV14 and TRBJ2-5; D possibly uses TRBD1 or TRBD2 (5 bases each). The CDR3 is 15 residues long. Trimming removed 2 bases at V and 5 bases at J, with 15 bases between. CDR1 is SGHDN, CDR2 FVKESK, per germline. The CDR3 here is CASSQRGRRGETQYF. CDR3 coding DNA: TGTGCCAGCAGCCAAAGGGGACGCCGGGGTGAGACCCAGTACTTC.

This clonotype was detected many times. The chain links TRBV11-2 to TRBJ2-5, with TRBD2 as a possible D gene (5 bases). The germline V gene encodes CDR1 SGHAT and CDR2 FQNNGV. The CDR3 sequence is 13 residues long. V was shortened by 3 bases and J by 7 bases, with 12 bases between the two germline ends. The CDR3 DNA follows: TGTGCCAGCAGCTTGGACCCGGCGGGGACCCAGTACTTC. Translation: CASSLDPAGTQYF.

This clonotype was counted ten times or more. The chain couples TRBV9 to TRBJ2-2, with D hard to call. The CDR3 spans 14 residues. V lost 2 bases to trimming and J lost 0 bases, with 5 bases between them. Germline V gene data show CDR1 as SGDLS and CDR2 as YYNGEE. The CDR3 DNA is TGTGCCAGCAGCGTCGGGCCGAACACCGGGGAGCTGTTTTTT. It translates to CASSVGPNTGELFF.

This clonotype came up many times. The gene calls are TRBV25-1 and TRBJ2-6; either TRBD1 or TRBD2 may supply D (6 bases each). Germline CDR1 MGHDK, CDR2 SYGVNS. V lost 9 bases and J lost 2, with 8 bases in between. This CDR3 contains 13 residues. CDR3 bases: TGTGCCAGTCGGGGGCCTGGGGCCAACGTCCTGACTTTC. Its protein product is CASRGPGANVLTF.

At least ten counts were recorded for this clonotype. The CDR3 sequence is CSVQFAGSFLLYF. The CDR3 DNA follows: TGCAGCGTTCAGTTTGCGGGGAGCTTTTTATTGTACTTC. The chain joins TRBV29-1 to TRBJ2-7, with D possibly being TRBD2 (6 bases). The CDR3 totals 13 residues. CDR1 SQVTM and CDR2 ANQGSEA come from the germline V gene. V was pared by 5 bases and J by 12 bases, with 23 bases between.

This clonotype was seen a few times. The chain joins TRBV3-1 to TRBJ2-6; the D is unclear. Germline assignment: CDR1 LGHDT and CDR2 YNNKEL (reference sequence). The CDR3 is 16 amino acids. Trimming took 4 bases from V and 0 from J, leaving 10 bases between them. For the CDR3, the DNA is TGTGCCAGCAGCCCCCCTCGAAGCTCTGGGGCCAACGTCCTGACTTTC. This gives the protein CASSPPRSSGANVLTF.

The gene calls are TRBV19 and TRBJ2-1; the D is unclear. This CDR3 has 14 residues. The germline CDR1 and CDR2 sequences are LNHDA and SQIVND (reference sequence). The V and J ends lost 3 bases and 5 bases respectively, with 11 bases between them. This CDR3 is CASSILGKNNEQFF. CDR3 DNA: TGTGCCAGTAGTATTTTGGGGAAGAACAATGAGCAGTTCTTC.

There are a few counts of this clonotype. In DNA form, the CDR3 reads TGCAGTGCTAGGACAGGGGGCAACACCGGGGAGCTGTTTTTT. Translation gives CSARTGGNTGELFF. This chain joins TRBV20-1 and TRBJ2-2, with 10 nucleotides matching TRBD1. Trimming removed 3 bases from V and 2 bases from J; junction bases left unmatched: 0. This CDR3 is built from 14 residues. Per the germline V gene, CDR1 is DFQATT and CDR2 is SNEGSKA (reference sequence).

CDR3 sequence reads: CASSRTVAKNIQYF. The CDR3 DNA follows: TGTGCCAGCTCGCGCACGGTAGCCAAAAACATTCAGTACTTC. V usage is TRBV28 and J usage is TRBJ2-4; no clear D gene. The germline V gene encodes CDR1 MDHEN and CDR2 SYDVKM. The CDR3 is 14 amino acids. V was trimmed by 8 bases and J by 0 bases, leaving 11 bases between them.

In its sample, this clonotype was seen many times. This rearrangement joins TRBV7-2 to TRBJ1-2, with D tentatively TRBD1 (6 bases). The CDR3 extends over 18 amino acids. Per the germline V gene, CDR1 is SGHTA and CDR2 is FQGNSA. The V end was cut by 4 bases, the J end by 3 bases, with 24 bases between. The CDR3 DNA follows: TGTGCCAGCAGCTCCCCGATCAGGGGCACAGTAGCATACTATGGCTACACCTTC. Its protein product is CASSSPIRGTVAYYGYTF.

This sequence joins TRBV10-3 and TRBJ2-4; no firm D call. Trimming stripped 2 bases from V and 4 bases from J, with 6 bases between. Looked up from germline, CDR1 is ENHRY and CDR2 is SYGVKD. The CDR3 covers 13 residues. CDR3 in amino acids: CAISEQLKNIQYF. As DNA, the CDR3 is TGTGCCATCAGTGAGCAGCTAAAAAACATTCAGTACTTC.

This clonotype was observed many times. The chain has TRBV29-1 and TRBJ2-3; D possibly corresponds to TRBD2 (7 bases). The germline V gene encodes CDR1 SQVTM and CDR2 ANQGSEA. CDR3 size: 16 residues. Trimming shortened V by 0 bases and J by 2 bases, and 15 bases separated the two germline ends. The CDR3 DNA reads TGCAGCGTTGAAGATCAGGGCGGGGGCTACACAGATACGCAGTATTTT. Residues: CSVEDQGGGYTDTQYF.

This clonotype was detected a few times. CDR3 residues: CASSYSGRGAATNEKLFF. In DNA form, the CDR3 reads TGTGCCAGCAGTTACTCGGGCAGGGGGGCAGCAACTAATGAAAAACTGTTTTTT. The J gene is TRBJ1-4, the V gene TRBV6-5; 7 bases map to TRBD1. Trimming removed 0 bases from V and 0 bases from J; junction bases left unmatched: 7. The CDR3 is 18 residues long. Germline CDR1 reads MNHEY; CDR2 reads SVGAGI.

There are a few counts of this clonotype. The chain combines TRBV6-1 with TRBJ1-3, with D possibly matching TRBD1 (6 bases). CDR1 is MNHNS and CDR2 is SASEGT in the germline V gene. This CDR3 has 15 amino acids. Trimming removed 6 bases from V and 3 bases from J, with 15 bases in between. The CDR3 reads CASSKKQGGGNTIYF. The CDR3 nucleotides read TGTGCCAGCAGCAAAAAACAGGGTGGTGGAAACACCATATATTTT.

At least ten counts were recorded for this clonotype. V usage is TRBV5-1 and J usage is TRBJ2-2; 7 bases are a match to TRBD1. V trimming: 2 bases; J trimming: 1 base; junction bases outside the gene matches: 8. From germline, CDR1 is SGHRS and CDR2 YFSETQ. The CDR3 runs 17 residues. The CDR3 spells CASSFAPGQRNTGELFF. The CDR3 region has the DNA TGCGCCAGCAGCTTTGCCCCGGGACAGAGGAACACCGGGGAGCTGTTTTTT.

This clonotype came up many times. The V call is TRBV20-1, the J call TRBJ2-7; D unresolved. CDR1 and CDR2 from the germline V gene are DFQATT and SNEGSKA (reference sequence). V gave up 0 bases and J gave up 2 bases, with 8 bases separating them. There are 13 residues in the CDR3. The CDR3 bases are TGCAGTGCTAGAGACCCGGGCCCCTACGAGCAGTACTTC. Protein product: CSARDPGPYEQYF.

This clonotype was seen many times. The V call is TRBV7-2, the J call TRBJ2-1; 9 nucleotides align to TRBD1. The CDR3 contains 16 residues. J gave up 2 bases and V 4 bases, and 6 bases lay outside the gene matches. Per the germline V gene, CDR1 is SGHTA and CDR2 is FQGNSA. The CDR3 spells CASSSVGTGTYNEQFF. The CDR3 DNA follows: TGTGCCAGCAGCTCCGTCGGGACAGGGACCTACAATGAGCAGTTCTTC.

This clonotype was counted only a few times. The CDR3 bases are TGTGCCAGCAGCTCGGGACAGGGGGTGGGCGGCACCGGGGAGCTGTTTTTT. Its translation is CASSSGQGVGGTGELFF. The chain is built from TRBV7-2 and TRBJ2-2; TRBD1 agrees at 11 bases. With V trimmed by 4 bases and J by 4 bases, 8 bases remained unmatched. Looked up from germline, CDR1 is SGHTA and CDR2 is FQGNSA. This CDR3 region has 17 residues.

Ten or more counts support this clonotype. This chain uses TRBV2 with TRBJ1-5; D is undetermined. Germline loops: CDR1 SNHLY, CDR2 FYNNEI. The CDR3 contains 15 residues. Trimming shortened V by 8 bases and J by 0 bases, and 14 bases separated the two germline ends. CDR3 sequence reads: CASSPVRNSNQPQHF. As DNA, the CDR3 is TGTGCCAGCTCGCCGGTGCGTAATAGCAATCAGCCCCAGCATTTT.

J is TRBJ2-3 and V is TRBV5-4, with TRBD2 matching 10 bases. This CDR3 has 16 residues. V gave up 1 base and J gave up 3 bases; unmatched junction bases: 5. CDR1 SGHNT and CDR2 YYREEE come from the germline V gene (reference sequence). The CDR3 is CASSLWSSGGTDTQYF. The CDR3 DNA follows: TGTGCCAGCAGCTTGTGGTCTAGCGGGGGAACAGATACGCAGTATTTT. The full variable domain, in which reference TRBV5-4 and TRBJ2-3 provide the parts outside the CDR3, is ETGVTQSPTHLIKTRGQQVTLRCSSQSGHNTVSWYQQALGQGPQFIFQYYREEENGRGNFPPRFSGLQFPNYSSELNVNALELDDSALYLCASSLWSSGGTDTQYFGPGTRLTVL.

Of note for this clonotype: This may stem from a read error, because a much larger clone lies one nucleotide away. The genes are TRBV19 and TRBJ1-5; 11 bases are a match to TRBD1. Germline-derived CDR1 and CDR2 are LNHDA and SQIVND (reference sequence). The CDR3 is made up of 17 amino acids. The CDR3 reads CASGTGTGGWSNQSQHF. The CDR3 DNA reads as TGTGCCAGTGGAACCGGGACAGGGGGATGGAGCAATCAGTCCCAGCATTTT. The variable domain in full, completed from reference TRBV19 and TRBJ1-5, reads DGGITQSPKYLFRKEGQNVTLSCEQNLNHDAMYWYRQDPGQGLRLIYYSQIVNDFQKGDIAEGYSVSREKKESFPLTVTSAQKNPTAFYLCASGTGTGGWSNQSQHFGDGTRLSIL.

This clonotype was seen many times. This chain links TRBV20-1 with TRBJ2-7; no clear D. This CDR3 comprises 12 residues. Deletions cut 3 bases from V and 4 bases from J, with 10 bases between. CDR1 is DFQATT and CDR2 is SNEGSKA in the germline V gene (reference sequence). CDR3 protein: CSASIGQYEQYF. The CDR3 region has the DNA TGCAGTGCTAGTATCGGGCAATACGAGCAGTACTTC.

This clonotype was counted ten times or more. The chain employs TRBV12-3 or TRBV12-4 and TRBJ2-5; TRBD2 matches 16 bases. The J segment lost 4 bases and the V segment lost 4 bases, leaving 9 bases of the junction unmatched. This CDR3 has 18 residues. The DNA for the CDR3 is TGTGCCAGCAGTTCACGAGGGACTAGCGGGGGGGCCCGAGAGACCCAGTACTTC. Its translation is CASSSRGTSGGARETQYF.

The V and J genes are TRBV2 and TRBJ2-5; 11 bases match TRBD2. J gave up 3 bases and V 7 bases, and 10 bases lay outside the gene matches. Germline loops: CDR1 SNHLY, CDR2 FYNNEI. There are 16 residues in the CDR3. CDR3 bases: TGTGCCAGCACCAGAGGAGTACTAGCGGGGGAAGAGACCCAGTACTTC. Translating gives CASTRGVLAGEETQYF.